The T cell receptor beta chain described here comes from a study of Tregs in tolerant kidney transplant recipients. Whole-study results and caveats: Biological reproducibility was not directly addressed, but technical replication error appeared minimal. Donor-specific Treg expansion exceeded global Treg expansion in tolerant patients, suggesting antigen drive. Validation in larger populations is needed because few patients were studied.

V gave up 2 bases and J gave up 1 base, with 6 bases separating them. This CDR3 spans 13 amino acids. The germline gives CDR1 SGDLS, CDR2 YYNGEE. Unstimulated Tregs (CD4+CD25+CD127-) and CD4+CD25- non-Tregs were sorted from PBMCs. As regards this clone: Its antigen remains unknown.

The assay was immunoSEQ multiplex PCR, and TCRdb's table has in-frame clones only and misses some. The sample includes about 83,000 clones, roughly 98% seen only once; the top ten take 0.55% to 0.6%. The sequence came from a human donor who received a combined kidney and bone marrow transplant. The chain carries TRBV9 and TRBJ2-5, with D uncertain. The source material was CD4+ T cells from blood, sampled before the transplant. DNA for the CDR3: TGTGCCAGCAGCGTGGCTAGCCAAGAGACCCAGTACTTC. Amino acid sequence: CASSVASQETQYF.